Below, 19 T cell receptor beta chains from the same sample are listed, as sequenced in a study of shared clonotypes between healthy human individuals (dated by TCRdb to about 2020). The protocol used for the library was the immunoSEQ multiplex PCR assay. The table comes from immuneACCESS by way of TCRdb, which keeps in-frame sequences with V and J called. Part of the clones is missing from these tables; in studies checked, under half for an unresolved V gene and the rest for unknown reasons. In this sample the table shows hundreds of thousands of clones, around 96% of which occur a single time. The ten largest account for approximately 0.3% of the sample. Material: memory CD8+ T cells sorted from blood. The cell subset or site label, as the study defines it: CD45RO+ cells pooled with CCR7-negative TemRA cells. All receptors come from a man aged 30 to 45 in good health.

The genes are TRBV25-1 and TRBJ2-3; D might be TRBD1 or TRBD2, each matching 5 bases. The CDR3 consists of 14 residues. The V gene lost 5 bases and the J gene lost 3 bases, with 12 bases spanning the gap. The germline V gene encodes CDR1 MGHDK and CDR2 SYGVNS. CDR3 sequence (DNA): TGTGCCAGCAGTTGGGGGATCTGGACAGATACGCAGTATTTT. It specifies CASSWGIWTDTQYF.

The chain joins TRBV11-3 to TRBJ2-1; 9 bases fit TRBD2. The CDR3 totals 14 residues. In germline, CDR1 is SGHNT, CDR2 YENEEA. J was trimmed by 5 bases and V by 5 bases; bases with no gene match: 4. CDR3 DNA: TGTGCCAGCAGCCCGGGACTAGCTAACAATGAGCAGTTCTTC. Its protein is CASSPGLANNEQFF.

This sequence joins TRBV4-1 and TRBJ2-1; 7 bases fit TRBD1. Germline V gene sequence: CDR1 MGHRA, CDR2 YSYEKL. The CDR3 contains 17 residues. The junction had 11 bases not matched to a gene; V was cut back by 1 base and J by 5 bases. The CDR3 DNA sequence: TGCGCCAGCAGCCAAGGAAGCCTCGGGACAGAAAACAATGAGCAGTTCTTC. Its protein is CASSQGSLGTENNEQFF.

This chain joins TRBV6-6 and TRBJ2-7; no firm D call. The CDR3 contains 12 residues. Trimming removed 2 bases from V and 2 bases from J, with 4 bases in between. Germline V gene lookup returns CDR1 MNHNY and CDR2 SVGAGI (reference sequence). In nucleotides, the CDR3 is TGTGCCAGCAGTTACAGGGCCTACGAGCAGTACTTC. This codes for CASSYRAYEQYF.

The chain couples TRBV5-6 to TRBJ1-3; a possible D gene is TRBD1 (6 bases). In germline, CDR1 is SGHDT, CDR2 YYEEEE. The CDR3 length is 15 residues. Deletions cut 0 bases from V and 2 bases from J, with 9 bases between. CDR3 coding DNA: TGTGCCAGCAGCTTGGCAGGACAGCCTGGAAACACCATATATTTT. Amino acid sequence: CASSLAGQPGNTIYF.

V usage is TRBV9 and J usage is TRBJ2-5; perhaps TRBD1 as D (6 bases). This CDR3 comprises 13 residues. CDR1 is SGDLS and CDR2 is YYNGEE in the germline V gene. Trimming took off 0 bases at V and 4 bases at J, with 7 bases between the two ends. In DNA, the CDR3 is TGTGCCAGCAGCGTAGAACAGGGAGAGACCCAGTACTTC. Translating it yields CASSVEQGETQYF.

In this sample, this clone turned up a few times. The same CDR3 arises from other DNA sequences in this sample as well. This sequence joins TRBV20-1 and TRBJ1-1; 7 bases line up with TRBD1. V lost 4 bases and J lost 4; bases outside the gene matches: 0. From germline, CDR1 is DFQATT and CDR2 SNEGSKA (reference sequence). CDR3 length: 11 amino acids. The CDR3 DNA sequence: TGCAGTGCTACAGGGGGCACTGAAGCTTTCTTT. This gives the protein CSATGGTEAFF.

J is TRBJ2-7 and V is TRBV30; 9 nucleotides line up with TRBD1. CDR3 length equals 14 residues. The V gene end was trimmed by 0 bases and the J gene end by 4 bases; junction bases not matched to a gene: 4. CDR1 GTSNPN and CDR2 SVGIG come from the germline V gene (reference sequence). CDR3 DNA sequence: TGTGCCTGGAGTGTTTGGACAGGGGTTTACGAGCAGTACTTC. It codes for CAWSVWTGVYEQYF.

This sequence joins TRBV5-1 and TRBJ2-3; 16 positions agree with TRBD2. This CDR3 spans 17 amino acids. Germline trimming cut 2 bases from V and 3 bases from J; bases unmatched to any gene: 3. CDR1 and CDR2 (germline): SGHRS, YFSETQ. CDR3 in DNA: TGCGCCAGCAGCTTAATGGGACTAGCGGGAGGGACAGATACGCAGTATTTT. Amino acids: CASSLMGLAGGTDTQYF.

This chain links TRBV27 with TRBJ2-2, with D perhaps TRBD2 (5 bases). Trimming took off 5 bases at V and 6 bases at J, with 19 bases between the two ends. This CDR3 comprises 16 residues. Germline V gene lookup returns CDR1 MNHEY and CDR2 SMNVEV (reference sequence). The CDR3 region has the DNA TGTGCCAGCAGTAGAAGAGGGCCTGCCCTCGCCGGGGAGCTGTTTTTT. Residues: CASSRRGPALAGELFF.

The rearrangement links TRBV2 to TRBJ2-6, with D tentatively TRBD2 (5 bases). The germline V gene has CDR1 SNHLY and CDR2 FYNNEI. Trimming took 6 bases from V and 0 from J, leaving 9 bases between them. The CDR3 has 15 residues. CDR3 protein: CASSVGNSGANVLTF. CDR3 DNA: TGTGCCAGCAGCGTCGGGAACTCTGGGGCCAACGTCCTGACTTTC. The variable domain in full, with the rest retrieved from reference TRBV2 and TRBJ2-6, is EPEVTQTPSHQVTQMGQEVILRCVPISNHLYFYWYRQILGQKVEFLVSFYNNEISEKSEIFDDQFSVERPDGSNFTLKIRSTKLEDSAMYFCASSVGNSGANVLTFGAGSRLTVL.

The rearrangement joins TRBV12-5 to TRBJ2-6, with D possibly being TRBD1 (5 bases). The V gene lost 4 bases and the J gene lost 5 bases, with 21 bases spanning the gap. Germline CDR1 is LGHNT and CDR2 is FRNRAP. The CDR3 extends over 18 amino acids. As DNA, the CDR3 is TGTGCTAGTGGTTGGCAAAGTGCAGGACAAAGTCGGGCCAACGTCCTGACTTTC. This sequence encodes CASGWQSAGQSRANVLTF.

This clone was observed once. The CDR3 reads CASSNTRGTEAFF. The CDR3 DNA reads as TGTGCCAGTAGTAATACACGAGGGACTGAAGCTTTCTTT. The rearrangement links TRBV19 to TRBJ1-1; no definite D call. CDR3 length equals 13 residues. Trimming pared 4 bases from V and 5 bases from J, leaving 11 bases between. Germline CDR1 reads LNHDA; CDR2 reads SQIVND (reference sequence). The whole variable domain, filled in from reference TRBV19 and TRBJ1-1, reads DGGITQSPKYLFRKEGQNVTLSCEQNLNHDAMYWYRQDPGQGLRLIYYSQIVNDFQKGDIAEGYSVSREKKESFPLTVTSAQKNPTAFYLCASSNTRGTEAFFGQGTRLTVV.

J is TRBJ1-1 and V is TRBV4-1; D is unresolved. Looked up from germline, CDR1 is MGHRA and CDR2 is YSYEKL. Trimming stripped 0 bases from V and 10 bases from J, with 9 bases between. CDR3 length: 12 residues. The DNA for the CDR3 is TGCGCCAGCAGCCAAGATGGTTTGTCAGCTTTCTTT. It is translated as CASSQDGLSAFF.

The chain links TRBV27 to TRBJ1-2, with D maybe TRBD1 (6 bases). The germline V and J ends were trimmed by 4 bases and 4 bases, with 13 bases remaining between them. The CDR3 sequence is 14 residues long. Germline loops: CDR1 MNHEY, CDR2 SMNVEV (reference sequence). CDR3: CASSSLQGPYGYTF. CDR3 sequence (DNA): TGTGCCAGCAGTTCACTACAGGGACCCTATGGCTACACCTTC.

The V and J genes are TRBV7-9 and TRBJ2-2, with D possibly being TRBD2 (6 bases). CDR1 is SEHNR and CDR2 is FQNEAQ in the germline V gene (reference sequence). This CDR3 is built from 13 residues. V was pared by 2 bases and J by 9 bases, with 10 bases between. The CDR3 DNA is TGTGCCAGCAGCTTATCGGCGGGACGGGAGCTGTTTTTT. Amino acid sequence: CASSLSAGRELFF.

This chain joins TRBV9 and TRBJ1-2; D is ambiguous. V lost 1 base and J 5 bases, leaving 15 bases between the germline ends. Germline lookup yields CDR1 SGDLS and CDR2 YYNGEE. This CDR3 has 15 amino acids. The DNA of the CDR3 is TGTGCCAGCAGCGTATTAGGGTCCTCACTTTATGGCTACACCTTC. This translates into CASSVLGSSLYGYTF.

V usage is TRBV28 and J usage is TRBJ1-5, with 9 nucleotides matching TRBD1. The CDR3 is 15 amino acids. Per germline, CDR1 MDHEN and CDR2 SYDVKM. V lost 3 bases, J lost 4 bases, and 4 bases stayed unmatched. The CDR3 DNA is TGTGCCAGCAGTTTCGAACAGGGGGCTAATCAGCCCCAGCATTTT. It codes for CASSFEQGANQPQHF.

This chain joins TRBV6-1 and TRBJ2-4, with D possibly matching TRBD1 (6 bases). Germline V CDR1 and CDR2: MNHNS, SASEGT. This CDR3 is 14 amino acids long. V shed 3 bases and J shed 7 bases, with 13 bases lying between them. The chain's CDR3 is CASSESRGRNIQYF. The CDR3 DNA reads as TGTGCCAGCAGTGAGAGCAGGGGAAGGAACATTCAGTACTTC.